This T cell receptor beta chain was identified during a study of early T cells in non-severe SARS-CoV-2 infection. At the level of the study: Sequencing input comprised bulk RNA from unsorted whole blood; chain pairing was not available.

The trim removed 3 bases at V and 13 bases at J, leaving 8 bases unmatched. CDR3 length: 13 residues. Germline CDR1 MDHEN, CDR2 SYDVKM. Molecules of cDNA were individually given unique molecular identifiers that were attached to them. TCRdb independently ran MiXCR on the 5' RACE reads; one entry per CDR3 protein. The table has tens of thousands of distinct CDR3 sequences, 8% to 9.5% seen once. Sequenced input: whole blood. The clonotype comes from an adult who was a healthcare worker with PCR-confirmed SARS-CoV-2 infection or an uninfected control (not recorded which). The chain combines TRBV28 with TRBJ1-4; TRBD1 matches at 7 bases. For the CDR3, the DNA is TGTGCCAGCAGTTTCCCAGGGACAGATTTACTGTTTTTT. It is translated as CASSFPGTDLLFF.